This T cell receptor beta chain was profiled in a study of blood T cells in healthy people across ages. General observations from the study: Higher diversity and more naive CD4+ cells were features of long-lived donors, compared to aged donors.

Points on this clonotype: No antigen is known for it.

No fewer than 5 micrograms of total RNA were isolated from every sample. Alongside a J-beta primer mix, a sample-barcoded 5' primer served in a second PCR lasting about 7 to 11 cycles. TCRdb passed the 5' RACE reads through MiXCR, listing each CDR3 protein once. The sample contains 550,000 to 750,000 distinct CDR3 sequences, over 20% of which appear only once. The specimen sequenced was blood. This TCR was recovered from a man between 65 and 80 years old in good health.

The CDR3 nucleotides read TGTGCCAGCAGACCTTCCTCTGACAGCCAAGAGACCCAGTACTTC. Residues: CASRPSSDSQETQYF. The chain combines TRBV11-1 with TRBJ2-5, with TRBD1 as a possible D gene (5 bases). Germline CDR1 reads SGHAT; CDR2 reads FQDESV (reference sequence). The CDR3 runs 15 residues. V shed 6 bases and J shed 1 base, with 15 bases lying between them.